A selection of T cell receptor beta chains follows, all from one sample in a study of glioma-infiltrating T cells after dendritic cell vaccination. Generated by immunoSEQ multiplex PCR, the TCRdb table keeps only in-frame clones and is missing some. The sample yields fewer than 70,000 clones, 85% to 90% seen once. The sample was blood, taken after dendritic cell vaccination. These TCRs come from a human donor with glioblastoma. The CDR3 runs from the conserved cysteine through the conserved F or W. Each record gives: D gene, V gene, clone size, J gene, CDR3 DNA, CDR3 protein. D genes are given only for firm matches. The size entry is marked missing in some rows and otherwise reads once, few, many or a size class.

D: -; V: TRBV5-1; size: -; J: TRBJ2-1; DNA: TGCGCCAGCAGCTTGGCGACAGACAATGAGCAGTTCTTC; CDR3: CASSLATDNEQFF
D: TRBD2; V: TRBV6-1; size: -; J: TRBJ2-1; DNA: TGTGCCAGCAGTGGGCGGGGGGGCCTAGGCTTCAATGAGCAGTTCTTC; CDR3: CASSGRGGLGFNEQFF
D: -; V: TRBV7-2; size: -; J: TRBJ2-7; DNA: TGTGCCAGCAGTTCTATGCCGGACAGCTACGAGCAGTACTTC; CDR3: CASSSMPDSYEQYF
D: -; V: TRBV27; size: -; J: TRBJ1-1; DNA: TGTGCCAGCAGCCAAGATTGGGGGCTGGGGACTGAAGCTTTCTTT; CDR3: CASSQDWGLGTEAFF
D: -; V: TRBV19; size: -; J: TRBJ1-4; DNA: TGTGCCAGTAGCGTTGTCTCCCCAGTCACTAATGAAAAACTGTTTTTT; CDR3: CASSVVSPVTNEKLFF
D: -; V: TRBV10-3; size: -; J: TRBJ2-7; DNA: TGTGCCATCAGTGAGACTTCCCGGGGACAGCCCGGGGGCGAGCAGTACTTC; CDR3: CAISETSRGQPGGEQYF
D: -; V: TRBV21-1; size: -; J: TRBJ2-7; DNA: TGTGCCAGCAGCAATATGGGCCGCTCCTACGAGCAGTACTTC; CDR3: CASSNMGRSYEQYF
D: TRBD2; V: TRBV7-2; size: -; J: TRBJ2-1; DNA: TGTGCCAGCAGTCTTGCGCTAGCGGGTGCTTACAATGAGCAGTTCTTC; CDR3: CASSLALAGAYNEQFF
D: TRBD1; V: TRBV19; size: -; J: TRBJ2-3; DNA: TGTGCCAGTAGTGCAGACAGGGAAGATACGCAGTATTTT; CDR3: CASSADREDTQYF
D: TRBD1; V: TRBV15; size: -; J: TRBJ1-2; DNA: TGTGCCACCAGCAGAGCAGGGGGCGACTATGGCTACACCTTC; CDR3: CATSRAGGDYGYTF
D: TRBD1; V: TRBV5-4; size: -; J: TRBJ2-2; DNA: TGTGCCAGCAGACCGAGACAGGGCACCGGGGAGCTGTTTTTT; CDR3: CASRPRQGTGELFF
D: -; V: TRBV9; size: -; J: TRBJ1-5; DNA: TGTGCCAGCAGCGTAGACGGGGGGGCAGGTCAGCCCCAGCATTTT; CDR3: CASSVDGGAGQPQHF
D: TRBD1; V: TRBV7-9; size: -; J: TRBJ2-2; DNA: TGTGCCAGCAGCTCATCAAGGGGGCCTGAGCTGTTTTTT; CDR3: CASSSSRGPELFF
D: TRBD1; V: TRBV11-3; size: -; J: TRBJ2-3; DNA: TGTGCCAGCAGCAGAAGACAGGGAACAGATACGCAGTATTTT; CDR3: CASSRRQGTDTQYF
D: TRBD2; V: TRBV25-1; size: -; J: TRBJ2-7; DNA: TGTGCCAGCAGTCCACACCTCCCTAGCGGGCCCTCCTACGAGCAGTACTTC; CDR3: CASSPHLPSGPSYEQYF
D: -; V: TRBV9; size: -; J: TRBJ1-6; DNA: TGTGCCAGCAGCATAACGGACAGTTTGGGTTCACCCCTCCACTTT; CDR3: CASSITDSLGSPLHF
D: TRBD2; V: TRBV7-9; size: -; J: TRBJ2-7; DNA: TGTGCCAGCAGCATGACTAGCGGGGGGGAAGAGCAGTACTTC; CDR3: CASSMTSGGEEQYF
D: -; V: TRBV4-3; size: -; J: TRBJ2-3; DNA: TGCGCCAGCAGCCAAGAAGGACAGAGCACAGATACGCAGTATTTT; CDR3: CASSQEGQSTDTQYF
D: -; V: TRBV19; size: -; J: TRBJ2-6; DNA: TGTGCCAGCAAATCCTCTGGGGCCAACGTCCTGACTTTC; CDR3: CASKSSGANVLTF
D: -; V: TRBV14; size: -; J: TRBJ1-1; DNA: TGTGCCAGCAGCCAAGGGACAGTCAACACTGAAGCTTTCTTT; CDR3: CASSQGTVNTEAFF
D: -; V: TRBV4-1; size: -; J: TRBJ2-7; DNA: TGCGCCAGCAGCCAAGTTATCACAGGCGTATACGAGCAGTACTTC; CDR3: CASSQVITGVYEQYF
D: -; V: TRBV21-1; size: -; J: TRBJ1-3; DNA: TGTGCCAGCAGCAAAGGTTTGGGGACAGTCCGGGTCTCTGGAAACACCATATATTTT; CDR3: CASSKGLGTVRVSGNTIYF
D: TRBD1; V: TRBV7-6; size: few; J: TRBJ1-1; DNA: TGTGCCAGCAGCTCCAGGGGGCTCAACACTGAAGCTTTCTTT; CDR3: CASSSRGLNTEAFF
D: TRBD2; V: TRBV9; size: -; J: TRBJ2-5; DNA: TGTGCCAGCAGCGTAGGAAGGGAGCGGGGGGGCTTGGAGACCCAGTACTTC; CDR3: CASSVGRERGGLETQYF
D: TRBD1; V: TRBV30; size: -; J: TRBJ1-2; DNA: TGTGCCTGGAGCCGGACAGGGTTGGCTAACGGCTACACCTTC; CDR3: CAWSRTGLANGYTF
D: -; V: TRBV9; size: -; J: TRBJ1-4; DNA: TGTGCCAGCTCAGGCACACCGGGGGAAAAACTGTTTTTT; CDR3: CASSGTPGEKLFF
D: -; V: TRBV5-4; size: -; J: TRBJ2-5; DNA: TGTGCCAGCAGCTTGGACTGGCAAGAGACCCAGTACTTC; CDR3: CASSLDWQETQYF
D: -; V: TRBV4-3; size: -; J: TRBJ1-1; DNA: TGCGCCAGCAGCCAACAGGGTAGAAACACTGAAGCTTTCTTT; CDR3: CASSQQGRNTEAFF
D: -; V: TRBV19; size: -; J: TRBJ1-2; DNA: TGTGCCAGTAGTATAAGCGGGCAGGTCTATGGCTACACCTTC; CDR3: CASSISGQVYGYTF
D: TRBD1; V: TRBV27; size: -; J: TRBJ1-2; DNA: TGTGCCAGCAGTCTCGGGACAGGGGTGGGCTACACCTTC; CDR3: CASSLGTGVGYTF
D: -; V: TRBV11-3; size: -; J: TRBJ2-3; DNA: TGTGCCAGCAGCTTAGACGGTCAGGGTACGCAGTATTTT; CDR3: CASSLDGQGTQYF
D: -; V: TRBV11-2; size: -; J: TRBJ1-5; DNA: TGTGCCAGCAGCTCGACCCCTCAGTTTCTGGGGGACACGTCACAGCCCCAGCATTTT; CDR3: CASSSTPQFLGDTSQPQHF
D: -; V: TRBV11-2; size: few; J: TRBJ2-2; DNA: TGTGCCAGCAGCCCAAGACAGGCGTTTCAACCCGGGGAGCTGTTTTTT; CDR3: CASSPRQAFQPGELFF
D: TRBD2; V: TRBV27; size: once; J: TRBJ2-1; DNA: TGTGCCAGCAGTTTAGCCCCCGCTTCACTAGCGGGGGGCAATGAGCAGTTCTTC; CDR3: CASSLAPASLAGGNEQFF
D: TRBD1; V: TRBV25-1; size: -; J: TRBJ1-2; DNA: TGTGCCAGCAGTGAATCGGAGACAGGGGGCTACACCTTC; CDR3: CASSESETGGYTF
D: TRBD2; V: TRBV13; size: -; J: TRBJ2-7; DNA: TGTGCCAGCAGCTTAGTCCCAGCGGGGTCGCACGAGCAGTACTTC; CDR3: CASSLVPAGSHEQYF
D: -; V: TRBV7-2; size: few; J: TRBJ2-7; DNA: TGTGCCAGCAGTTACTCAGCTGGGAGAAGATTCGAGCAGTACTTC; CDR3: CASSYSAGRRFEQYF
D: TRBD1; V: TRBV10-3; size: once; J: TRBJ1-2; DNA: TGTGCCATCAGTCTCGGACAGGGGAACTATGGCTACACCTTC; CDR3: CAISLGQGNYGYTF
D: -; V: TRBV14; size: once; J: TRBJ1-4; DNA: TGTGCCAGCAGCCAGCTCGCGGCCCGCGGCGTGGCTAATGAAAAACTGTTTTTT; CDR3: CASSQLAARGVANEKLFF
D: -; V: TRBV4-1; size: -; J: TRBJ2-7; DNA: TGCGCCAGCAGCCTCCTCGGGTTTAGGGGCCAGACGGACGAGCAGTACTTC; CDR3: CASSLLGFRGQTDEQYF
D: -; V: TRBV5-1; size: -; J: TRBJ2-2; DNA: TGCGCCAGCAGCTTGCAGGGGGGAACCGGGGAGCTGTTTTTT; CDR3: CASSLQGGTGELFF
D: -; V: TRBV19; size: -; J: TRBJ1-1; DNA: TGTGCCAGTAGTATGGGAAGGGGGACCACTGAAGCTTTCTTT; CDR3: CASSMGRGTTEAFF
D: TRBD1; V: TRBV2; size: -; J: TRBJ2-5; DNA: TGTGCCAGCAGGGAGACAGGGCCCCAAGAGACCCAGTACTTC; CDR3: CASRETGPQETQYF
D: TRBD2; V: TRBV28; size: -; J: TRBJ2-1; DNA: TGTGCCAGCAGTTCCGCAGCGGGGGGGAACAATGAGCAGTTCTTC; CDR3: CASSSAAGGNNEQFF
D: -; V: TRBV25-1; size: -; J: TRBJ1-6; DNA: TGTGCCAGCAGGCAACAGGGTTTAGGTAATTCCCCCCTCCACTTT; CDR3: CASRQQGLGNSPLHF
D: TRBD1; V: TRBV15; size: -; J: TRBJ2-5; DNA: TGTGCCACCAGCAGAGACACGACAGGGGGCTACAAGGAGACCCAGTACTTC; CDR3: CATSRDTTGGYKETQYF